This T cell receptor beta chain was profiled in a study of OX40 agonist ivuxolimab in advanced cancers. The assay was immunoSEQ multiplex PCR, and TCRdb's table has in-frame clones only and misses some. The sample contains fewer than 100,000 clones, about nine tenths of which appear only once. Trimming stripped 3 bases from V and 6 bases from J, with 20 bases between. Germline CDR1 and CDR2: LNHDA and SQIVND (reference sequence). The CDR3 sequence is 17 residues long. This TCR was recovered from an adult with an advanced solid tumor such as melanoma, head and neck, liver or kidney cancer. Sequencing was performed on CD4+ or CD8+ T cells sorted from blood, taken in a trial of the OX40 agonist ivuxolimab. V and J are TRBV19 and TRBJ1-4; weak D call: TRBD1 (5 bases). The chain's CDR3 is CASSMRPTGRPHEKLFF. The CDR3 coding sequence is TGTGCCAGTAGTATGCGTCCCACAGGCCGCCCACATGAAAAACTGTTTTTT.